These 7 T cell receptor beta chains were all obtained from the same sample, sequenced in a study of blood T cell repertoires in COVID-19. Generated by immunoSEQ multiplex PCR, the TCRdb table keeps only in-frame clones and is missing some. The repertoire has about 130,000 clones, about four fifths of them found once; the top ten carry 9.2%. Material for sequencing was PBMCs or T cells enriched from blood (not recorded which). These receptors were collected from a man aged 45 to 65 who had recovered from COVID-19.

CDR3 residues: CASSGQGHSPLHF. The CDR3 region has the DNA TGTGCCAGCAGTGGACAGGGGCATTCACCCCTCCACTTT. The chain links TRBV6-2 or TRBV6-3 to TRBJ1-6, with 9 bases that match TRBD1. CDR3 length: 13 residues. The V segment lost 5 bases and the J segment 8 bases; nucleotides outside the gene matches: 1. Per germline, CDR1 MNHEY and CDR2 SVGEGT.

The chain joins TRBV7-2 to TRBJ2-3; TRBD1 is a possible D gene (5 bases). The CDR3 has 16 residues. Germline V CDR1 and CDR2: SGHTA, FQGNSA. The V and J ends lost 3 bases and 2 bases respectively, with 15 bases between them. This CDR3 is CASSLGGARTTDTQYF. CDR3 DNA sequence: TGTGCCAGCAGCTTGGGTGGGGCTAGAACCACAGATACGCAGTATTTT.

The chain recombines TRBV7-2 with TRBJ1-5, with TRBD1 matching 8 bases. This CDR3 has 13 amino acids. Germline loops: CDR1 SGHTA, CDR2 FQGNSA. The ends lost 5 bases at V and 7 bases at J; junction bases unmatched: 4. The CDR3 here is CASSAGQGQPQHF. CDR3 in DNA: TGTGCCAGCAGCGCAGGACAGGGCCAGCCCCAGCATTTT.

The rearrangement uses TRBV5-8 and TRBJ1-4; 7 bases are a match to TRBD1. Germline CDR1 reads SGHTS; CDR2 reads YDEGEE. The trim removed 0 bases at V and 7 bases at J, leaving 9 bases unmatched. The CDR3 has 16 residues. In DNA form, the CDR3 reads TGTGCCAGCAGCTTGGGACAGGGAGACGCTGGTGAAAAACTGTTTTTT. Protein sequence: CASSLGQGDAGEKLFF. The entire variable domain, with the rest obtained from reference TRBV5-8 and TRBJ1-4, is as follows: EAGVTQSPTHLIKTRGQQATLRCSPISGHTSVYWYQQALGLGLQFLLWYDEGEERNRGNFPPRFSGRQFPNYSSELNVNALELEDSALYLCASSLGQGDAGEKLFFGSGTQLSVL.

The chain employs TRBV7-9 and TRBJ1-2, with 9 positions matching TRBD1. In germline, CDR1 is SEHNR, CDR2 FQNEAQ (reference sequence). V gave up 4 bases and J gave up 4 bases; unmatched junction bases: 4. CDR3 length: 14 residues. The CDR3 DNA reads as TGTGCCAGCAGCTCGGGACAGGGCCCCTATGGCTACACCTTC. It specifies CASSSGQGPYGYTF.

The rearrangement links TRBV11-3 to TRBJ2-2; D not resolved. CDR1 is SGHNT, CDR2 YENEEA, per germline. Deletions cut 4 bases from V and 0 bases from J, with 9 bases between. This CDR3 is built from 15 residues. CDR3 loop: CASSSTATNTGELFF. The CDR3 region has the DNA TGTGCCAGCAGCTCAACTGCAACGAACACCGGGGAGCTGTTTTTT. Filled out from reference TRBV11-3 and TRBJ2-2, the complete variable domain reads EAGVVQSPRYKIIEKKQPVAFWCNPISGHNTLYWYLQNLGQGPELLIRYENEEAVDDSQLPKDRFSAERLKGVDSTLKIQPAELGDSAVYLCASSSTATNTGELFFGEGSRLTVL.

The chain has TRBV4-1 and TRBJ1-2; D is perhaps TRBD1 (6 bases). CDR1 is MGHRA, CDR2 YSYEKL, per germline. CDR3 size: 15 residues. V was shortened by 1 base and J by 8 bases, with 17 bases between the two germline ends. The chain's CDR3 is CASSQGRTDAVGYTF. Written as DNA, the CDR3 is TGCGCCAGCAGCCAAGGTCGGACAGACGCGGTGGGCTACACCTTC.